The entry that follows covers one TCR beta chain sequence. The antigen remains undetermined. The sample originates from a study of cytomegalovirus exposure and HLA in healthy donors. About the research overall: Early released data comprised around 79 million unique TCRs from HLA-typed donors.

The study, taken as a whole, reports: Reports credit the classifier with highly specific, highly sensitive diagnosis of cytomegalovirus status. In a later analysis, at a false discovery rate of 0.05, approximately 16,000 TCR beta sequences were associated with HLA alleles.

A multiplex PCR was run with 60 Vbeta primers and 13 Jbeta primers. Only in-frame clones appear in the TCRdb table, and some are missing; sequencing was by immunoSEQ multiplex PCR. The sample carries more than 20,000 clones, 79% recorded once. The V and J ends lost 6 bases and 4 bases respectively, with 11 bases between them. Germline loops: CDR1 MDHEN, CDR2 SYDVKM. The CDR3 length is 13 residues. The source of this sequence is a male donor in good health and CMV-seronegative. The sequenced sample was PBMCs. The chain couples TRBV28 to TRBJ2-3; D is possibly TRBD2 (6 bases). Here the CDR3 reads CASSYGGADTQYF. Written as DNA, the CDR3 is TGTGCCAGCAGCTACGGAGGGGCAGATACGCAGTATTTT.